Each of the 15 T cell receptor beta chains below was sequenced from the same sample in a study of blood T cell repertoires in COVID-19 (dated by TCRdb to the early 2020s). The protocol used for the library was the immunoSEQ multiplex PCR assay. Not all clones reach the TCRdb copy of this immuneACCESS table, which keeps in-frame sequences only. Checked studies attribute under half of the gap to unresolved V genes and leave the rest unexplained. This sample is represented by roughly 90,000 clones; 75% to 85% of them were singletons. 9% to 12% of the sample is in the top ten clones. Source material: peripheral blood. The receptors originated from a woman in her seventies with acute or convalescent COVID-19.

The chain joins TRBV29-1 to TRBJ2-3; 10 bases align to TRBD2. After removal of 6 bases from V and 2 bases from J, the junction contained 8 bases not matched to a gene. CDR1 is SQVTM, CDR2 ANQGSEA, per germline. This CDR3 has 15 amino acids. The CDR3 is CSVPELAGYTDTQYF. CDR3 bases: TGCAGCGTGCCCGAACTAGCGGGATACACAGATACGCAGTATTTT.

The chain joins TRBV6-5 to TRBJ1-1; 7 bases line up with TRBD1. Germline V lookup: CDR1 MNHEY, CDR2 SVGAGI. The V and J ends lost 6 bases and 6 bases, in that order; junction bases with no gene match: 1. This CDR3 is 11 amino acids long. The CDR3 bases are TGTGCCAGCAGCAGGGGGGCTGAAGCTTTCTTT. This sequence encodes CASSRGAEAFF.

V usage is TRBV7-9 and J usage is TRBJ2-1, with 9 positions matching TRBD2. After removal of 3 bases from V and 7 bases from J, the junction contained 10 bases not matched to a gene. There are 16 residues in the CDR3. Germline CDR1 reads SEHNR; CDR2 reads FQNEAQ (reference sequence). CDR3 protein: CASSFTSGLALNEQFF. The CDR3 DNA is TGTGCCAGCAGCTTTACCTCGGGACTAGCTCTTAATGAGCAGTTCTTC. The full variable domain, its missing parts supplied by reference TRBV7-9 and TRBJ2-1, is DTGVSQNPRHKITKRGQNVTFRCDPISEHNRLYWYRQTLGQGPEFLTYFQNEAQLEKSRLLSDRFSAERPKGSFSTLEIQRTEQGDSAMYLCASSFTSGLALNEQFFGPGTRLTVL.

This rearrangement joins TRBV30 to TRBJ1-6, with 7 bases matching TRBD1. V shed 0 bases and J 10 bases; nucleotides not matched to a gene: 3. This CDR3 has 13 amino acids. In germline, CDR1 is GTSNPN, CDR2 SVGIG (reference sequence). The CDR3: CAWSVQGGSPLHF. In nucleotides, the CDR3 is TGTGCCTGGAGTGTCCAGGGGGGATCACCCCTCCACTTT.

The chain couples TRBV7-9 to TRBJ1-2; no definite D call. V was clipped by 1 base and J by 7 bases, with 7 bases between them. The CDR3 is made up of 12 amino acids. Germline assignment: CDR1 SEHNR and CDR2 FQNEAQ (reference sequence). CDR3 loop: CASSLVDGGYTF. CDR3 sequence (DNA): TGTGCCAGCAGCTTAGTAGATGGTGGCTACACCTTC.

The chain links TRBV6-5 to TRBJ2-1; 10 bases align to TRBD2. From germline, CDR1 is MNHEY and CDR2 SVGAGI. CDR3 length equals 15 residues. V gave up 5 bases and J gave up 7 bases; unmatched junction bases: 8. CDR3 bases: TGTGCCAGCAGTCCCTTTAGCGGGGGGCAAAATGAGCAGTTCTTC. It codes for CASSPFSGGQNEQFF.

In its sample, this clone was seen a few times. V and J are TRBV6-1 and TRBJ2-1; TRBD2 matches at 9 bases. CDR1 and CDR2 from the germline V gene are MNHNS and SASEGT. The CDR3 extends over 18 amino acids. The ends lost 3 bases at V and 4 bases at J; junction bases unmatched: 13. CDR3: CASSEFSPSGASYNEQFF. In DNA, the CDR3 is TGTGCCAGCAGTGAGTTTAGCCCTAGCGGGGCATCATACAATGAGCAGTTCTTC.

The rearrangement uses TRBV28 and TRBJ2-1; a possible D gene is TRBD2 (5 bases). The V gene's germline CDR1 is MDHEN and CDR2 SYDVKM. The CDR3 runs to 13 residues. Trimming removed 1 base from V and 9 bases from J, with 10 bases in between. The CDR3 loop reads CASSLFGIPEQFF. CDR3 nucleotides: TGTGCCAGCAGTTTATTCGGGATCCCTGAGCAGTTCTTC.

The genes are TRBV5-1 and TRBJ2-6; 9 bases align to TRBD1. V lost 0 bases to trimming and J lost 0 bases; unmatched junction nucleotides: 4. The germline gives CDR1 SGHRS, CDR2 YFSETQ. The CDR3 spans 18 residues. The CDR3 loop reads CASSLGTGVGSGANVLTF. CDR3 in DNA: TGCGCCAGCAGCTTGGGGACAGGGGTCGGCTCTGGGGCCAACGTCCTGACTTTC.

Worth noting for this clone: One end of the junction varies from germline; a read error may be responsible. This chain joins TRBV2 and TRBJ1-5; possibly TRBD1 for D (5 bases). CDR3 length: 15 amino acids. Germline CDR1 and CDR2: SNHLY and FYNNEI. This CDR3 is CASREGARPNQPQHF. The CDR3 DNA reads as TGTGCCAGCAGAGAAGGGGCTCGTCCAAATCAGCCCCAGCATTTT.

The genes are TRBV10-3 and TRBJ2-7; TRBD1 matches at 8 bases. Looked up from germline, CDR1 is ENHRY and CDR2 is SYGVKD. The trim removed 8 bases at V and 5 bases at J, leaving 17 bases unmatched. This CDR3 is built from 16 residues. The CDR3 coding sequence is TGTGCCATCGCCAGTAATAGTGGACAGGGATCGGACGAGCAGTACTTC. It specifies CAIASNSGQGSDEQYF.

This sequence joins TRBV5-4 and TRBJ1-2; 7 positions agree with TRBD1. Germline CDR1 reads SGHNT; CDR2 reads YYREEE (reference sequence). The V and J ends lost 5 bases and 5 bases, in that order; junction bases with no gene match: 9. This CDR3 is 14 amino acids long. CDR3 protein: CASSTPGQIYGYTF. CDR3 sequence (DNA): TGTGCCAGCAGTACTCCGGGACAGATTTATGGCTACACCTTC.

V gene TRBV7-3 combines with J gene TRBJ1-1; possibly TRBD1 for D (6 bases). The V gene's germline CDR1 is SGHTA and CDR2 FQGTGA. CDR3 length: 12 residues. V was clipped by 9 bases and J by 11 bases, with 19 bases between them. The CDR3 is CARRGQGPCAFF. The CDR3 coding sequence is TGTGCCAGAAGGGGTCAGGGGCCCTGCGCTTTCTTT.

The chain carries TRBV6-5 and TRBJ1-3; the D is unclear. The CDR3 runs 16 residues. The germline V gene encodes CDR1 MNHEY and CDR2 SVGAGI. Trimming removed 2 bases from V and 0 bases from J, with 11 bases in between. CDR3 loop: CASSYTPRSSGNTIYF. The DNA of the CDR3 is TGTGCCAGCAGTTACACGCCCCGGAGCTCTGGAAACACCATATATTTT.

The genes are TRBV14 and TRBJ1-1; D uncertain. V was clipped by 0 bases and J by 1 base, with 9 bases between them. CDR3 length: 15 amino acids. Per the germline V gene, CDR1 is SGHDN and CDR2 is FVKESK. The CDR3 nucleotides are TGTGCCAGCAGCCAAGATACGGGTTGGAACACTGAAGCTTTCTTT. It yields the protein CASSQDTGWNTEAFF.